This TCR beta chain was profiled in a study of blood T cells in healthy people across ages. Germline lookup yields CDR1 SEHNR and CDR2 FQNEAQ (reference sequence). Trimming stripped 5 bases from V and 1 base from J, with 8 bases between. CDR3 length equals 13 residues. Through a sample-barcoded 5' primer and a J-beta primer mix, a second PCR was run for about 7 to 12 cycles. In TCRdb, the 5' RACE reads were re-called with MiXCR into one record per CDR3 protein. Of around 500,000 distinct CDR3 sequences listed, around half were seen once; the top ten hold roughly 25%. This TCR was recovered from a man of 80 years or more in good health. Input material: blood. The chain employs TRBV7-9 and TRBJ1-1; D is unclear. CDR3 nucleotide sequence: TGTGCCAGCAGCGTAGAGGCGAACACTGAAGCTTTCTTT. It specifies CASSVEANTEAFF.